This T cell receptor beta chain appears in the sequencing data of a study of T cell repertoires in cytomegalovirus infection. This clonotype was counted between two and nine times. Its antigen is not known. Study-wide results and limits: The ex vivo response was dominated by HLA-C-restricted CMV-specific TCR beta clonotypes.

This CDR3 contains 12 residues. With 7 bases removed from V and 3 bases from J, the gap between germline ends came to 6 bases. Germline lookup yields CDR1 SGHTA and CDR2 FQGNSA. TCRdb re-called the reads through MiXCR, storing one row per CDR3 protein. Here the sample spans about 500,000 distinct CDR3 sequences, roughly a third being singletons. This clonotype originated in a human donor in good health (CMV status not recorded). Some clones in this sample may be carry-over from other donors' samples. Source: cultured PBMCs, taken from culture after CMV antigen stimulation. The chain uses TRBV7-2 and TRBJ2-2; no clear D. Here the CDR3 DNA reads TGTGCCAGCAACCCAGACACCGGGGAGCTGTTTTTT. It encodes CASNPDTGELFF.